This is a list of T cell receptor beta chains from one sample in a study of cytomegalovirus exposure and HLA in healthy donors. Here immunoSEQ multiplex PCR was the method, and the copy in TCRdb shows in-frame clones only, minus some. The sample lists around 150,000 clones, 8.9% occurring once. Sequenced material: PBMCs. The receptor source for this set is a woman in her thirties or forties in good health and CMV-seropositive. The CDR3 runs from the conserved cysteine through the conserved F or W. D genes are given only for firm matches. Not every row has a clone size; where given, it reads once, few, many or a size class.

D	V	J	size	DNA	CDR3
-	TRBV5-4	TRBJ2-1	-	TGTGCCAGCAGCTTGGTTGACAGTGACAATGAGCAGTTCTTC	CASSLVDSDNEQFF
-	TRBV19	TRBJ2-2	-	TGTGCCAGTAGTATCAGTAGAGCGGTCGGGGAGCTGTTTTTT	CASSISRAVGELFF
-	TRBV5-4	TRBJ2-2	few	TGTGCCACCGGAGGGAGCAGGGTGGCTTCGGGGGAGCTGTTTTTT	CATGGSRVASGELFF
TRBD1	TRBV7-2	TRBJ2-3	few	TGTGCCAGCAGCTTTAATGGACAGGGTCCCTTAGGTACGCAGTATTTT	CASSFNGQGPLGTQYF
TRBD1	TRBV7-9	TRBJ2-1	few	TGTGCCAGCAGCTTAGTCATCGGGACAGGGGAGCACAATGAGCAGTTCTTC	CASSLVIGTGEHNEQFF
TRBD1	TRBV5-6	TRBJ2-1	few	TGTGCCAGCAGCCCCCTGGGACAGGCCATTTATGAGCAGTTCTTC	CASSPLGQAIYEQFF
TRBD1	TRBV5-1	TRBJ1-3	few	TGCGCCAGCAGCTTGGTTCAGGGGGGATCTGGAAACACCATATATTTT	CASSLVQGGSGNTIYF
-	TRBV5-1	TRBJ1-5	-	TGCGCCAGCAGCTTGGACGGTCAGCCCCAGCATTTT	CASSLDGQPQHF
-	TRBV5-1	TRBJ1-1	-	TGCGCCAGCAGCTTGGCCCGAGGGGGAACTGAAGCTTTCTTT	CASSLARGGTEAFF
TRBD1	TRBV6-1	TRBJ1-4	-	TGTGCCAGCAGTCCTCAAGGGACAGGGAATGAAAAACTGTTTTTT	CASSPQGTGNEKLFF
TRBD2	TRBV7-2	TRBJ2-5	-	TGTGCCAGCAGCTACGGGACTAGCGGGGGGCAAGAGACCCAGTACTTC	CASSYGTSGGQETQYF